Shown below are 18 T cell receptor beta chains from a single sample sequenced in a study of T-cell reconstitution after alpha-beta-depleted transplantation in children. Using unique molecular identifiers, the investigators prepared the TCRbeta library. MiXCR, run by TCRdb on the PCR reads, gives a single entry per CDR3 protein. The sample lists roughly 500,000 distinct CDR3 sequences, around 20% occurring once. The sample consisted of PBMCs from the stem cell graft donor, taken from the stem cell graft. The receptor source for this set is a human donor who donated a stem cell graft to a child with acute lymphoblastic leukemia.

This chain links TRBV29-1 with TRBJ2-7; D may be TRBD1 (6 bases). V was clipped by 7 bases and J by 2 bases, with 12 bases between them. The CDR3 is 12 residues long. CDR1 and CDR2 (germline): SQVTM, ANQGSEA. In nucleotides, the CDR3 is TGCAGCGCAGGGGACGGGGCCTACGAGCAGTACTTC. Translating it yields CSAGDGAYEQYF.

This clonotype occurred a few times. V gene TRBV9 combines with J gene TRBJ2-3; 11 bases agree with TRBD2. Per the germline V gene, CDR1 is SGDLS and CDR2 is YYNGEE. The CDR3 totals 17 residues. J was trimmed by 5 bases and V by 2 bases; bases with no gene match: 10. CDR3 loop: CASSVGALAGGGDTQYF. DNA for the CDR3: TGTGCCAGCAGCGTGGGGGCTCTAGCGGGAGGAGGAGATACGCAGTATTTT.

This clonotype was seen a handful of times. The J gene is TRBJ2-7, the V gene TRBV29-1; 7 nucleotides agree with TRBD2. Germline assignment: CDR1 SQVTM and CDR2 ANQGSEA. V lost 4 bases and J lost 5; bases outside the gene matches: 11. The CDR3 spans 14 residues. This chain's CDR3 is CSVVGRDRVDEQYF. CDR3 sequence (DNA): TGCAGCGTTGTTGGGAGGGATCGTGTCGACGAGCAGTACTTC.

This clonotype has ten or more counts. This chain joins TRBV5-1 and TRBJ2-1, with no clear D. Trimming pared 1 base from V and 10 bases from J, leaving 15 bases between. The CDR3 spans 14 residues. Per the germline V gene, CDR1 is SGHRS and CDR2 is YFSETQ. This CDR3 reads CASSLYGYYYEQFF. CDR3 coding DNA: TGCGCCAGCAGCTTGTACGGCTATTACTACGAGCAGTTCTTC.

This clonotype was found a few times. Its ends do not fully match the called genes, so a read error is possible. The chain combines TRBV7-9 with TRBJ2-1, with TRBD1 as a possible D gene (6 bases). CDR3 length: 12 residues. Germline V gives CDR1 SEHNR, CDR2 FQNEAQ (reference sequence). CDR3 in amino acids: CASRLGGDEQFF. The CDR3 nucleotides are TGTGCCAGCAGATTAGGGGGTGATGAGCAGTTCTTC.

Only a few counts were recorded for this clonotype. The chain uses TRBV6-5 and TRBJ1-2; tentatively, D is TRBD1 (6 bases). The CDR3 sequence is 14 residues long. Deletions cut 2 bases from V and 7 bases from J, with 14 bases between. Germline CDR1 is MNHEY and CDR2 is SVGAGI. The CDR3 reads CASSYLDSLSGYTF. The CDR3 nucleotides read TGTGCCAGCAGTTACCTGGACAGCCTGAGTGGCTACACCTTC.

This clonotype was seen a handful of times. J is TRBJ1-5 and V is TRBV24-1; D is undetermined. This CDR3 is 14 amino acids long. The germline V gene has CDR1 KGHDR and CDR2 SFDVKD. The germline V and J ends were trimmed by 5 bases and 0 bases, with 7 bases remaining between them. Here the CDR3 reads CATSGDDSNQPQHF. CDR3 coding DNA: TGTGCCACCAGTGGAGATGATAGCAATCAGCCCCAGCATTTT.

The table lists this clonotype with a few counts. The CDR3 does not close with the conserved phenylalanine or tryptophan, likely indicating a read error. The DNA is omitted, as the CDR3 cannot be located on it reliably, and the CDR3 follows TCRdb's listing. The chain carries TRBV5-5 and TRBJ1-1; TRBD1 reflects the table's D call only, with no check against the DNA. CDR1 is SGHKS and CDR2 is YYEKEE in the germline V gene (reference sequence). The CDR3 sequence runs 16 residues, both termini included. Here the CDR3 reads CASSRDRGPPRRPRVG.

This clonotype was detected only a few times. J is TRBJ2-5 and V is TRBV12-3 or TRBV12-4; D is possibly TRBD1 (8 bases). This CDR3 contains 17 residues. V was pared by 5 bases and J by 5 bases, with 24 bases between. Here the CDR3 reads CASSPQGGGPGLETQYF. CDR3 nucleotide sequence: TGTGCCAGCAGTCCACAGGGGGGAGGGCCGGGACTGGAGACCCAGTACTTC.

CDR3 in amino acids: CASSYSDTGTGGFPDTQYF. The DNA of the CDR3 is TGTGCCAGCAGTTACTCGGACACCGGGACAGGGGGTTTCCCAGATACGCAGTATTTT. The chain uses TRBV6-5 and TRBJ2-3; TRBD1 matches 11 bases. This CDR3 contains 19 residues. Germline loops: CDR1 MNHEY, CDR2 SVGAGI. V was pared by 0 bases and J by 4 bases, with 12 bases of the junction left unmatched.

The sample holds a few counts of this clonotype. The chain carries TRBV9 and TRBJ2-2, with TRBD2 matching 12 bases. V was clipped by 0 bases and J by 4 bases; unmatched bases: 7. Per germline, CDR1 SGDLS and CDR2 YYNGEE. The CDR3 covers 18 residues. The CDR3, as DNA: TGTGCCAGCAGCGTAGCCCTAGCGGGAGGGAAGGGCACCGGGGAGCTGTTTTTT. This encodes CASSVALAGGKGTGELFF.

This clonotype was counted at least ten times. This chain uses TRBV9 with TRBJ1-2; D is uncertain. CDR1 SGDLS and CDR2 YYNGEE come from the germline V gene. The CDR3 length is 15 residues. Trimming took off 3 bases at V and 6 bases at J, with 18 bases between the two ends. CDR3 sequence (DNA): TGTGCCAGCAGCGCTCACGCGGGAGGCACGGATGGCTACACCTTC. This translates into CASSAHAGGTDGYTF.

This clonotype was seen more than once but under ten times. The chain is built from TRBV5-1 and TRBJ1-6, with D uncertain. Germline V gives CDR1 SGHRS, CDR2 YFSETQ. CDR3 length: 12 amino acids. V shed 4 bases and J shed 8 bases, with 7 bases lying between them. CDR3 loop: CASSLEHSPLHF. The DNA for the CDR3 is TGCGCCAGCAGCCTAGAACATTCACCCCTCCACTTT.

This clonotype came up a few times. The rearrangement links TRBV20-1 to TRBJ1-1; maybe TRBD1 (5 bases). V dropped 0 bases and J dropped 3 bases, with 14 bases sitting between them. Germline V lookup: CDR1 DFQATT, CDR2 SNEGSKA (reference sequence). The CDR3 runs 15 residues. The CDR3 here is CSARDPGQDYTEAFF. In DNA form, the CDR3 reads TGCAGTGCTAGAGATCCGGGGCAGGACTACACTGAAGCTTTCTTT.

This clonotype turned up a few times. V and J are TRBV29-1 and TRBJ1-2; D unresolved. V lost 3 bases and J lost 1, with 6 bases in between. The germline CDR1 and CDR2 sequences are SQVTM and ANQGSEA. The CDR3 contains 12 residues. The CDR3 is CSVDAVNYGYTF. In DNA form, the CDR3 reads TGCAGCGTTGATGCGGTTAACTATGGCTACACCTTC.

V and J are TRBV20-1 and TRBJ2-1; 9 bases map to TRBD2. V lost 1 base, J lost 1 base, and 2 bases stayed unmatched. This CDR3 spans 15 amino acids. Germline CDR1 reads DFQATT; CDR2 reads SNEGSKA (reference sequence). The CDR3 protein is CSARGGRGSYNEQFF. The CDR3 DNA reads TGCAGTGCTAGAGGCGGGAGGGGGTCCTACAATGAGCAGTTCTTC.

In its sample, this clonotype was seen a few times. CDR3 DNA sequence: TGTGCCAGCAGCTTAAGAACGGTGCGGCTAGCAGACCACAATGAGCAGTTCTTC. Protein sequence: CASSLRTVRLADHNEQFF. The chain has TRBV11-2 and TRBJ2-1, with a possible D match to TRBD2 (5 bases). CDR1 and CDR2 from the germline V gene are SGHAT and FQNNGV. Trimming removed 2 bases at V and 5 bases at J, with 22 bases between. The CDR3 spans 18 residues.

The chain combines TRBV27 with TRBJ1-1, with D possibly matching TRBD1 (5 bases). Trimming took 0 bases from V and 11 from J, leaving 13 bases between them. The CDR3 covers 13 residues. Germline CDR1 MNHEY, CDR2 SMNVEV (reference sequence). The CDR3 loop reads CASSLSFGDRAFF. CDR3 nucleotides: TGTGCCAGCAGTTTATCGTTCGGGGACCGGGCTTTCTTT.